The following is a T cell receptor beta chain sequence with its context. This specimen comes from a study of T cell responses to AZD1222 COVID-19 vaccine. The protocol was immunoSEQ multiplex PCR, while the TCRdb copy is restricted to in-frame clones and leaves out a portion. The table includes 200,000 or so clones, about 87% detected once. The CDR3 is made up of 16 amino acids. Per the germline V gene, CDR1 is LNHDA and CDR2 is SQIVND (reference sequence). The ends were cut back, 3 bases at V and 8 bases at J, with 20 bases in the middle. This sequence was found in an adult in good health. The starting material was peripheral blood, obtained on day 0 of AZD1222 vaccination. The chain couples TRBV19 to TRBJ1-3; D might be TRBD1 (5 bases). The CDR3 protein is CASSIETGLLGDTIYF. CDR3 sequence (DNA): TGTGCCAGTAGTATTGAGACGGGACTCCTCGGGGACACCATATATTTT.